These T cell receptor beta chains were read from a single sample in a study of lung T cells in sarcoidosis with Löfgren's syndrome. TCRdb used MiXCR to reprocess the reads, holding one entry per CDR3 protein. Of some 65,000 distinct CDR3 sequences listed, 21% are singletons. Sequencing input: CD4+ T cells from PBMCs. These receptors originate from a human donor with sarcoidosis (Löfgren's syndrome or another form), or a control subject (not recorded which). CDR3s include the opening cysteine and the closing phenylalanine or tryptophan. The D gene is left open where the match is weak. Size is stated for part of the rows, as once, few or many counts, or as a class when the clone is expanded.

J | V | size | D | CDR3 | DNA
TRBJ1-6 | TRBV28 | many | NA | CASSPRVQGNSPLHF | TGTGCCAGCAGTCCCCGAGTACAGGGAAATTCACCCCTCCACTTT
TRBJ1-4 | TRBV20-1 | medium-sized | NA | CSAERTDGVKKLFF | TGCAGTGCGGAAAGGACGGACGGAGTGAAAAAACTGTTTTTT
TRBJ2-1 | TRBV2 | NA | TRBD1 | CASSPRGLEFF | TGTGCCAGCAGTCCCAGGGGGCTGGAGTTCTTC
TRBJ2-1 | TRBV5-4 | once | TRBD2 | CASSSYGTSGRFPYNEQFF | TGTGCCAGCAGCTCGTATGGGACTAGCGGGAGATTCCCCTACAATGAGCAGTTCTTC
TRBJ2-3 | TRBV2 | few | TRBD2 | CASSVEAGGADTQYF | TGTGCCAGCAGTGTAGAAGCGGGGGGAGCAGATACGCAGTATTTT
TRBJ1-1 | TRBV18 | NA | NA | CASSPDIGMNTEAFF | TGTGCCAGCTCACCAGATATAGGGATGAACACTGAAGCTTTCTTT
TRBJ1-3 | TRBV7-9 | few | TRBD1 | CASSHRDRGDSGNTIYF | TGTGCCAGCAGCCACCGGGACAGGGGAGACTCTGGAAACACCATATATTTT
TRBJ2-7 | TRBV4-2 | few | NA | CASSQDRSGLQYF | TGTGCCAGCAGCCAAGATCGTTCGGGGCTGCAGTACTTC
TRBJ1-1 | TRBV5-1 | few | NA | CASSLVSKTVNTEAFF | TGCGCCAGCAGCTTGGTCAGTAAGACCGTGAACACTGAAGCTTTCTTT
TRBJ2-1 | TRBV20-1 | many | TRBD2 | CSASGSSGYYNEQFF | TGCAGTGCTAGCGGATCTAGCGGGTACTACAATGAGCAGTTCTTC
TRBJ2-1 | TRBV28 | many | TRBD2 | CASRYLAENYNEQFF | TGTGCCAGCAGATATCTAGCGGAAAACTACAATGAGCAGTTCTTC
TRBJ1-1 | TRBV5-1 | many | NA | CASRPTVTNTEAFF | TGCGCCAGCAGGCCGACAGTAACGAACACTGAAGCTTTCTTT
TRBJ2-1 | TRBV24-1 | NA | NA | CATSKGRKVGDEQFF | TGTGCCACCAGTAAGGGACGTAAAGTCGGCGATGAGCAGTTCTTC
TRBJ1-1 | TRBV7-9 | many | TRBD1 | CASSPWGQAMNTEAFF | TGTGCCAGCAGCCCCTGGGGACAGGCCATGAACACTGAAGCTTTCTTT
TRBJ1-4 | TRBV12-3/TRBV12-4 | NA | TRBD1 | CASSSRDRTNEKLFF | TGTGCCAGCAGTAGCCGGGACAGAACTAATGAAAAACTGTTTTTT
TRBJ1-1 | TRBV10-2 | NA | NA | CASSDLDTEAFF | TGCGCCAGCAGTGATCTGGACACTGAAGCTTTCTTT
TRBJ2-2 | TRBV11-1 | few | TRBD2 | CASSPEAGVDTGELFF | TGTGCCAGCAGCCCGGAAGCGGGAGTCGACACCGGGGAGCTGTTTTTT
TRBJ2-1 | TRBV20-1 | many | NA | CSARQRNLKNGSRLPYNEQFF | TGCAGTGCTAGACAACGAAACCTAAAAAACGGGAGTCGGCTACCCTACAATGAGCAGTTCTTC
TRBJ2-7 | TRBV28 | many | NA | CASSRHNEQYF | TGTGCCAGCAGTCGACACAACGAGCAGTACTTC
TRBJ2-5 | TRBV2 | NA | NA | CASSEGPQTQYF | TGTGCCAGCAGTGAGGGACCCCAGACCCAGTACTTC
TRBJ2-1 | TRBV30 | NA | NA | CAWSDPRDNEQFF | TGTGCCTGGAGTGACCCCCGGGACAATGAGCAGTTCTTC
TRBJ1-6 | TRBV6-6 | few | NA | CASSYFGESPLHF | TGTGCCAGCAGTTACTTCGGGGAGTCACCCCTCCACTTT
TRBJ2-1 | TRBV29-1 | many | NA | CSVGSPGVYNEQFF | TGCAGCGTCGGGTCGCCCGGGGTCTACAATGAGCAGTTCTTC
TRBJ1-1 | TRBV5-1 | NA | NA | CASSLTTGTEAFF | TGCGCCAGCAGCTTGACAACGGGGACTGAAGCTTTCTTT
TRBJ1-3 | TRBV18 | few | NA | CASSEQGAGNTIYF | TGTGCCAGCTCGGAACAGGGAGCTGGAAACACCATATATTTT